This T cell receptor (beta chain) was captured in a study of blood T cell repertoires in COVID-19. CDR3 length: 15 amino acids. The trim removed 4 bases at V and 2 bases at J, leaving 3 bases unmatched. Germline V gene data show CDR1 as SGHDN and CDR2 as FVKESK. Assay used: immunoSEQ multiplex PCR; TCRdb lists only in-frame clones, some missing. The sample has about 300,000 clones, roughly 86% seen once; the top ten hold 2.5% to 3.5%. The chain recombines TRBV14 with TRBJ1-4; 8 positions match TRBD1. The sequence derives from a woman in her fifties or sixties who had been exposed to COVID-19. Sequencing was done on a sample of PBMCs or T cells enriched from blood (not recorded which). The CDR3 protein is CASSPRTGTNEKLFF. In DNA, the CDR3 is TGTGCCAGCAGCCCCCGGACAGGGACTAATGAAAAACTGTTTTTT.